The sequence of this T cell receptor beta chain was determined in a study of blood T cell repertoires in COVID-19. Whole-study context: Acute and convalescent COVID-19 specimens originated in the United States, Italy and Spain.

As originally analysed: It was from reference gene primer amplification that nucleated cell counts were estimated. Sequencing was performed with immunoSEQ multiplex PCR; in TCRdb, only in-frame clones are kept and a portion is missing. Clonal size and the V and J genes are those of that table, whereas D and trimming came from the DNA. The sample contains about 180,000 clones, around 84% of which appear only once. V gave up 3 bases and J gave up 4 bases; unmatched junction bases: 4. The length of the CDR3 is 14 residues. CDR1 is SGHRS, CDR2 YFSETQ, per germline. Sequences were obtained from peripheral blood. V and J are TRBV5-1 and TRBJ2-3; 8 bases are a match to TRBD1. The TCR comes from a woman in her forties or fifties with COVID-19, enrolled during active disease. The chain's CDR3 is CASSWAGGPDTQYF. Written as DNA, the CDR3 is TGCGCCAGCAGCTGGGCAGGGGGCCCAGATACGCAGTATTTT.